This T cell receptor (beta chain) was identified in a study of monozygotic twins with inflammatory bowel disease. This CDR3 region has 14 residues. CDR1 SGHNT and CDR2 YYREEE come from the germline V gene (reference sequence). The blood volume drawn from each donor was approximately 2.5 ml. Each UMI, carrying a 6-nucleotide sample barcode, came from template switching. Reanalyzing the 5' RACE reads, TCRdb keeps one entry per CDR3 protein, without DNA. The sample data list fewer than 550,000 distinct CDR3 sequences. The sample comprised blood. The source of this sequence is a human donor with ulcerative colitis or Crohn's disease, or a healthy co-twin of an affected twin (not recorded which). V and J are TRBV5-4 and TRBJ2-7. The CDR3 sequence: CASSPALLSSEQYF.